This entry features one T cell receptor (beta chain) sequence. Its antigen remains unknown. The CDR3 is made up of 15 amino acids. CDR1 is SGHDT, CDR2 YYEEEE, per germline. V was pared by 6 bases and J by 3 bases, with 16 bases between. Starting from 500 ng of total RNA, TCR beta cDNA was produced with a primer in the constant region. ARM-PCR was slightly modified, and three nested multiplex PCR rounds with it gave rise to the TCR beta libraries. The first two PCR rounds used TRBV1-TRBV30 primers with a Cbeta primer, nine to eleven cycles each. TCRdb used MiXCR to reprocess the multiplex PCR reads, holding one entry per CDR3 protein. The sample lists approximately 330,000 distinct CDR3 sequences; around 60% were seen once. This specimen belongs to a study of tumor-infiltrating lymphocytes in primary liver carcinoma. Study information: Patients underwent surgical resection for primary liver carcinoma.

Study-wide points: Tumor region pairs showed greater overlap than either tumor-adjacent or tumor-blood pairs did. A significantly higher top-250-clone fraction was found in tumors than in blood (p = 0.039).

It was unsorted whole blood that yielded blood RNA, and germline DNA was also extracted. This chain connects TRBV5-6 to TRBJ2-1; D unresolved. This receptor was identified in a man between 40 and 49 years old with primary liver carcinoma and hepatitis B virus infection. Source material: peripheral blood. CDR3 protein: CASNVGPADYNEQFF. The DNA of the CDR3 is TGTGCCAGCAACGTAGGACCCGCAGACTACAATGAGCAGTTCTTC.